What follows describes a single T cell receptor (beta chain). Its antigen is not known. The germline gives CDR1 SGHNT, CDR2 YYREEE (reference sequence). This CDR3 is built from 15 residues. With 4 bases clipped from V and 7 bases from J, the junction kept 10 bases outside the gene matches. The data originate from a study of cytomegalovirus exposure and HLA in healthy donors. About the study: It was reported in a later analysis that the 100 to 150 validation repertoires used the same platform as the approximately 670 first-cohort repertoires. Study observations and caveats: Altogether, 150 to 200 TCR beta chains were recorded as cytomegalovirus-associated. Clusters of TCRs from the first cohort tended to co-occur in the 110 or so validation repertoires (as a later analysis found).

Measured with immunoSEQ multiplex PCR; TCRdb has only the in-frame clones, and not every one. The data contain more than 200,000 clones, roughly 87% of them singletons. The sample was PBMCs. The receptor comes from a man younger than 35 in good health and CMV-seropositive. V and J are TRBV5-4 and TRBJ1-4; 7 nucleotides agree with TRBD1. The CDR3 sequence: CASSARTGEGEKLFF. The DNA for the CDR3 is TGTGCCAGCAGCGCAAGGACAGGAGAGGGTGAAAAACTGTTTTTT.